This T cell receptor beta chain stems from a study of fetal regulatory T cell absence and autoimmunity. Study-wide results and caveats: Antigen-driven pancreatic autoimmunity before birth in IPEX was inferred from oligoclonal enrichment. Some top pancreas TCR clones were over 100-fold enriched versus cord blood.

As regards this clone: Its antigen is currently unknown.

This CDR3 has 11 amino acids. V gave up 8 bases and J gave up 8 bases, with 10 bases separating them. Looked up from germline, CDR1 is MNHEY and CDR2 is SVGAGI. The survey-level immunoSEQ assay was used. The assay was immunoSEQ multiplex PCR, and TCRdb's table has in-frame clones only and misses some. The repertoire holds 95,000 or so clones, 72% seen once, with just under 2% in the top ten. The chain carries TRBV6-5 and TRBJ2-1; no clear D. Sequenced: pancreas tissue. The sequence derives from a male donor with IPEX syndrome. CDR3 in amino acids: CASGLAYEQFF. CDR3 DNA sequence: TGTGCCAGCGGTTTAGCATATGAGCAGTTCTTC.